The T cell receptor beta chain under discussion was sequenced for a study of identical twins. Whole-study findings and limits: Alpha sequences out of frame and shared by twins had excess low generation probability. Carriage of fewer insertions was seen in abundant cord blood beta clonotypes, whereas memory repertoires showed none.

The table lists this clonotype with a count of one. What it binds is unknown. CDR1 is SEHNR and CDR2 is FQNEAQ in the germline V gene (reference sequence). Unmatched junction bases numbered 7, after V lost 4 bases and J lost 8 bases. The CDR3 length is 16 residues. Unique molecular identifiers were present on cDNA, and template switching added a universal primer site. TCRdb independently ran MiXCR on the 5' RACE reads; one entry per CDR3 protein. The sample carries fewer than 550,000 distinct CDR3 sequences, approximately 14% recorded once. In addition, the sample was reused for a study of yellow fever vaccine responses in identical twins.

The TCR sequence derives from a woman aged 18-29 years in good health. Input material: CD4+ T cells sorted from blood. The chain recombines TRBV7-9 with TRBJ2-1; TRBD2 aligns across 14 bases. CDR3 sequence: CASSSGLAGASDEQFF. The CDR3 DNA is TGTGCCAGCAGCTCGGGACTAGCGGGAGCTTCGGATGAGCAGTTCTTC.